This record concerns one T cell receptor beta chain sequence. Its cognate antigen is unknown. Relative to the germline gene, one junction end is altered; a read error may explain this. This entry belongs to a study of graft-versus-host responses after intestinal transplantation. About the research overall: Transplant types were multivisceral, liver-intestinal, or isolated intestinal. The recipients all started with anti-thymocyte globulin induction and then took tacrolimus and steroids for 3 to 4 years.

Whole-study results and caveats: When patients had graft-donor T cell macrochimerism, their allografts held high graft-versus-host to host-versus-graft clonal ratios.

From germline, CDR1 is SSHAT and CDR2 FNYEAQ (reference sequence). The CDR3 contains 16 residues. Clones were read by immunoSEQ multiplex PCR, and TCRdb kept only the in-frame ones, dropping some. The profile covers 90,000 to 150,000 clones, with approximately 92% appearing a single time and around 0.12% taken by the ten largest. The rearrangement joins TRBV7-7 to TRBJ2-2; D is ambiguous. This TCR was sampled from a human donor who received an intestinal transplant. The specimen was unstimulated CD4+ T cells sorted from spleen or lymph node cells, collected before intestinal transplant. CDR3 sequence (DNA): TGTGCTAGCAGCTTTGTGGCCAACACGAACACCGGGGAGCTGTTTTTT. This translates into CASSFVANTNTGELFF.